One sample yielded the 5 T cell receptor beta chains listed below, sequenced in a study of T cells in localized non-small cell lung cancer. Profiling relied on immunoSEQ multiplex PCR, and the TCRdb table lists in-frame clones only, not all of them. The sample lists 100,000 to 150,000 clones, around 90% occurring once. The sample here was peripheral blood, taken before any cancer treatment. The source of these receptors is a female donor aged 60 or older with stage I lung adenocarcinoma.

The V call is TRBV6-6, the J call TRBJ2-7; no reliable D call. Trimming took 4 bases from V and 0 from J, leaving 10 bases between them. Per germline, CDR1 MNHNY and CDR2 SVGAGI (reference sequence). The CDR3 sequence is 14 residues long. The CDR3 here is CASSWQASSYEQYF. The DNA of the CDR3 is TGTGCCAGCAGTTGGCAGGCGAGCTCCTACGAGCAGTACTTC.

This clone was detected only once. The rearrangement joins TRBV28 to TRBJ2-1, with TRBD2 matching over 11 bases. The CDR3 totals 16 residues. The J segment lost 4 bases and the V segment lost 5 bases, leaving 7 bases of the junction unmatched. Germline V gene sequence: CDR1 MDHEN, CDR2 SYDVKM. CDR3 loop: CASSTQTSGNYNEQFF. CDR3 in DNA: TGTGCCAGCAGTACCCAGACTAGCGGGAATTACAATGAGCAGTTCTTC.

The chain has TRBV6-5 and TRBJ2-7, with TRBD1 matching 8 bases. CDR1 MNHEY and CDR2 SVGAGI come from the germline V gene. With V trimmed by 5 bases and J by 3 bases, 6 bases remained unmatched. This CDR3 is built from 14 residues. For the CDR3, the DNA is TGTGCCAGCAGTAAAGCCGGGACAGGCTACGAGCAGTACTTC. Protein product: CASSKAGTGYEQYF.

J is TRBJ1-3 and V is TRBV4-1; D gene ambiguous. Trimming left V 4 bases short and J 0 bases short, with 10 bases between. Germline CDR1 MGHRA, CDR2 YSYEKL. This CDR3 comprises 15 residues. Here the CDR3 DNA reads TGCGCCAGCAGCCCCATTGTCGGCTCTGGAAACACCATATATTTT. Translated, it gives CASSPIVGSGNTIYF.

This chain connects TRBV19 to TRBJ2-7; maybe TRBD2 (6 bases). Germline loops: CDR1 LNHDA, CDR2 SQIVND (reference sequence). Deletions cut 3 bases from V and 4 bases from J, with 16 bases between. The CDR3 is made up of 15 amino acids. CDR3 amino acids: CASSISWGVLYEQYF. CDR3 in DNA: TGTGCCAGTAGTATTTCGTGGGGGGTTCTGTACGAGCAGTACTTC.